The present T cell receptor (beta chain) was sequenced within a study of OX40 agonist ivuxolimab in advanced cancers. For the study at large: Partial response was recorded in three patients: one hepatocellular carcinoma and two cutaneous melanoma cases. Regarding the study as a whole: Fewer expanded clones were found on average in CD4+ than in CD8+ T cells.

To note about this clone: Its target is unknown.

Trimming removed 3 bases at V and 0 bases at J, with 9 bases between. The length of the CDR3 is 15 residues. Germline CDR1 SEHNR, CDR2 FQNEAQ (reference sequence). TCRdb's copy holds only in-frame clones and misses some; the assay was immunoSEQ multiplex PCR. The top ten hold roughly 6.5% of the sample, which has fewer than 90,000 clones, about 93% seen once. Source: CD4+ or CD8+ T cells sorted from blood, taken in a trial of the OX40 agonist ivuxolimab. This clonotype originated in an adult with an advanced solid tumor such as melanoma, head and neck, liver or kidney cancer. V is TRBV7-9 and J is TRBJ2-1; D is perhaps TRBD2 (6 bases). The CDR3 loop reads CASSLGLSSYNEQFF. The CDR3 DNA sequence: TGTGCCAGCAGCTTGGGACTGAGCTCCTACAATGAGCAGTTCTTC.